A single sample gave rise to the 12 T cell receptor beta chains below, sequenced in a study of blood T cell repertoires in COVID-19. TCRdb keeps only in-frame clones here, not all; method: immunoSEQ multiplex PCR. The data contain over 250,000 clones, approximately 87% of them singletons. Sequenced: PBMCs or T cells enriched from blood (not recorded which). The receptors were gathered from a woman aged 25-40 years who had recovered from COVID-19.

The V and J genes are TRBV4-1 and TRBJ1-2; 9 bases agree with TRBD1. Germline V gene lookup returns CDR1 MGHRA and CDR2 YSYEKL. The junction had 8 bases not matched to a gene; V was cut back by 5 bases and J by 4 bases. The CDR3 totals 15 residues. CDR3 region: CASSSRQGDAYGYTF. DNA of the CDR3: TGCGCCAGCAGCTCTAGACAGGGGGATGCCTATGGCTACACCTTC.

The CDR3 DNA is TGTGCCAGCAGTGAAGGGTTCTCTTCTATCCCCCTTAACGAGCAGTACTTC. Encoded protein: CASSEGFSSIPLNEQYF. V gene TRBV2 combines with J gene TRBJ2-7; D unclear. The V gene's germline CDR1 is SNHLY and CDR2 FYNNEI. V was pared by 1 base and J by 5 bases, with 21 bases between. This CDR3 comprises 17 residues. Drawing the rest from reference TRBV2 and TRBJ2-7, the complete variable domain is EPEVTQTPSHQVTQMGQEVILRCVPISNHLYFYWYRQILGQKVEFLVSFYNNEISEKSEIFDDQFSVERPDGSNFTLKIRSTKLEDSAMYFCASSEGFSSIPLNEQYFGPGTRLTVT.

Regarding this clone: Other DNA sequences from this sample encode an identical CDR3 as well. V is TRBV28 and J is TRBJ1-4; 7 bases fit TRBD1. This CDR3 is built from 13 residues. Per germline, CDR1 MDHEN and CDR2 SYDVKM. Unmatched junction bases numbered 0, after V lost 2 bases and J lost 6 bases. The CDR3 region is CASSLGQDEKLFF. DNA of the CDR3: TGTGCCAGCAGTTTAGGACAGGATGAAAAACTGTTTTTT.

This chain connects TRBV24-1 to TRBJ1-3, with TRBD1 matching over 8 bases. CDR3 size: 18 residues. In germline, CDR1 is KGHDR, CDR2 SFDVKD. V lost 3 bases, J lost 4 bases, and 13 bases stayed unmatched. The CDR3 loop reads CATSDEANRGSLGNTIYF. The CDR3 DNA sequence: TGTGCCACCAGTGATGAGGCGAACAGGGGGAGTTTGGGAAACACCATATATTTT.

There are a few counts of this clone. The genes are TRBV25-1 and TRBJ2-7; D might be TRBD1 (5 bases). This CDR3 is built from 15 residues. The germline V gene has CDR1 MGHDK and CDR2 SYGVNS. The V end lost 5 bases, the J end lost 1 base, and 15 bases lay between the germline ends. CDR3 DNA: TGTGCCAGCAGTACAAGCTATGGGGCATCCTACGAGCAGTACTTC. It specifies CASSTSYGASYEQYF.

V gene TRBV11-1 combines with J gene TRBJ1-1; unclear D gene. Germline V gene lookup returns CDR1 SGHAT and CDR2 FQDESV (reference sequence). With 3 bases removed from V and 1 base from J, the gap between germline ends came to 9 bases. This CDR3 is built from 14 residues. CDR3 sequence: CASSLWLGNTEAFF. The DNA of the CDR3 is TGTGCCAGCAGCTTGTGGCTAGGGAACACTGAAGCTTTCTTT.

This clone is a singleton in its sample. The chain couples TRBV7-2 to TRBJ1-4, with a tentative D call TRBD1 (6 bases). V was trimmed by 5 bases and J by 0 bases, leaving 19 bases between them. Germline CDR1 reads SGHTA; CDR2 reads FQGNSA. The CDR3 loop spans 18 amino acids. Here the CDR3 reads CASSPRGPTLATNEKLFF. The CDR3 bases are TGTGCCAGCAGCCCCAGGGGACCTACTTTAGCAACTAATGAAAAACTGTTTTTT.

There are a few counts of this clone. The chain uses TRBV5-6 and TRBJ1-2; no definite D call. V was clipped by 4 bases and J by 1 base, with 20 bases between them. In germline, CDR1 is SGHDT, CDR2 YYEEEE. The CDR3 runs to 17 residues. The CDR3 reads CASSPGLGEGFNYGYTF. CDR3 in DNA: TGTGCCAGCAGCCCAGGTCTCGGCGAAGGCTTTAACTATGGCTACACCTTC.

This sequence joins TRBV19 and TRBJ1-4; 9 nucleotides agree with TRBD1. This CDR3 region has 16 residues. V was pared by 6 bases and J by 7 bases, with 12 bases of the junction left unmatched. Germline CDR1 and CDR2: LNHDA and SQIVND (reference sequence). CDR3 sequence (DNA): TGTGCCAGTAGCTACCTACCGGGACAGGGAATTGAAAAACTGTTTTTT. It yields the protein CASSYLPGQGIEKLFF.

The chain employs TRBV30 and TRBJ1-2; D call uncertain. In germline, CDR1 is GTSNPN, CDR2 SVGIG (reference sequence). The ends were cut back, 0 bases at V and 7 bases at J, with 15 bases in the middle. The CDR3 contains 14 residues. The CDR3 is CAWSVRQAYSGYTF. In nucleotides, the CDR3 is TGTGCCTGGAGTGTAAGGCAGGCTTATTCTGGCTACACCTTC.

The chain links TRBV15 to TRBJ1-5; D remains ambiguous. V dropped 6 bases and J dropped 4 bases, with 16 bases sitting between them. Germline lookup yields CDR1 LNHNV and CDR2 YYDKDF (reference sequence). The CDR3 runs to 15 residues. The CDR3 bases are TGTGCCACCAGTCCTAACCGGGCGGGAAATCAGCCCCAGCATTTT. This encodes CATSPNRAGNQPQHF.

This sequence joins TRBV27 and TRBJ1-1; perhaps TRBD1 as D (5 bases). The V end was cut by 3 bases, the J end by 8 bases, with 16 bases between. The CDR3 contains 14 residues. Germline CDR1 is MNHEY and CDR2 is SMNVEV (reference sequence). The CDR3 spells CASSFKGPSREAFF. DNA of the CDR3: TGTGCCAGCAGTTTTAAGGGGCCCTCCCGGGAAGCTTTCTTT.